This T cell receptor (beta chain) was recorded in a study of blood T cell repertoires in COVID-19. TCRdb's table, derived via immunoSEQ multiplex PCR, lists solely in-frame clones and lacks some. The sample has 150,000 to 200,000 clones; 82% are singletons. The CDR3 runs to 14 residues. CDR1 is SNHLY, CDR2 FYNNEI, per germline. V gave up 10 bases and J gave up 3 bases; unmatched junction bases: 12. The sequence was collected from a human donor with acute or convalescent COVID-19. The donor label of this sample is uncertain. The sequencing input was peripheral blood. The chain couples TRBV2 to TRBJ2-7; 7 bases line up with TRBD1. This CDR3 reads CAIPYPGTDYEQYF. The CDR3 DNA sequence: TGTGCCATACCCTATCCCGGGACAGACTACGAGCAGTACTTC.